This T cell receptor beta chain was documented in a study of shared clonotypes between healthy human individuals. Unsorted PBMC DNA went through sequencing on ten immunoSEQ deep assay plates. Original processing notes: Filtering differed because ImmunoSEQ produced junction-only sequences that carried no quality scores. Sequenced by immunoSEQ multiplex PCR; TCRdb stores in-frame clones only, minus some. V and J calls and clone size are given by that table; D and trimming were obtained from the DNA. The data contain roughly 450,000 clones, less than 85% of them singletons. The donors were all Caucasian adults (living in Nashville, Tennessee). V was clipped by 5 bases and J by 8 bases; unmatched bases: 12. The CDR3 runs 15 residues. The germline gives CDR1 SGHTA, CDR2 FQGNSA.

The chain links TRBV7-2 to TRBJ1-2; 9 bases align to TRBD1. The sequence derives from a woman in her forties in good health. Some clones in this sample may be carry-over from other donors' samples. What was sequenced was PBMCs. The chain's CDR3 is CASSPSTGGVGGYTF. The CDR3 nucleotides are TGTGCCAGCAGCCCCTCGACAGGGGGTGTTGGAGGCTACACCTTC.